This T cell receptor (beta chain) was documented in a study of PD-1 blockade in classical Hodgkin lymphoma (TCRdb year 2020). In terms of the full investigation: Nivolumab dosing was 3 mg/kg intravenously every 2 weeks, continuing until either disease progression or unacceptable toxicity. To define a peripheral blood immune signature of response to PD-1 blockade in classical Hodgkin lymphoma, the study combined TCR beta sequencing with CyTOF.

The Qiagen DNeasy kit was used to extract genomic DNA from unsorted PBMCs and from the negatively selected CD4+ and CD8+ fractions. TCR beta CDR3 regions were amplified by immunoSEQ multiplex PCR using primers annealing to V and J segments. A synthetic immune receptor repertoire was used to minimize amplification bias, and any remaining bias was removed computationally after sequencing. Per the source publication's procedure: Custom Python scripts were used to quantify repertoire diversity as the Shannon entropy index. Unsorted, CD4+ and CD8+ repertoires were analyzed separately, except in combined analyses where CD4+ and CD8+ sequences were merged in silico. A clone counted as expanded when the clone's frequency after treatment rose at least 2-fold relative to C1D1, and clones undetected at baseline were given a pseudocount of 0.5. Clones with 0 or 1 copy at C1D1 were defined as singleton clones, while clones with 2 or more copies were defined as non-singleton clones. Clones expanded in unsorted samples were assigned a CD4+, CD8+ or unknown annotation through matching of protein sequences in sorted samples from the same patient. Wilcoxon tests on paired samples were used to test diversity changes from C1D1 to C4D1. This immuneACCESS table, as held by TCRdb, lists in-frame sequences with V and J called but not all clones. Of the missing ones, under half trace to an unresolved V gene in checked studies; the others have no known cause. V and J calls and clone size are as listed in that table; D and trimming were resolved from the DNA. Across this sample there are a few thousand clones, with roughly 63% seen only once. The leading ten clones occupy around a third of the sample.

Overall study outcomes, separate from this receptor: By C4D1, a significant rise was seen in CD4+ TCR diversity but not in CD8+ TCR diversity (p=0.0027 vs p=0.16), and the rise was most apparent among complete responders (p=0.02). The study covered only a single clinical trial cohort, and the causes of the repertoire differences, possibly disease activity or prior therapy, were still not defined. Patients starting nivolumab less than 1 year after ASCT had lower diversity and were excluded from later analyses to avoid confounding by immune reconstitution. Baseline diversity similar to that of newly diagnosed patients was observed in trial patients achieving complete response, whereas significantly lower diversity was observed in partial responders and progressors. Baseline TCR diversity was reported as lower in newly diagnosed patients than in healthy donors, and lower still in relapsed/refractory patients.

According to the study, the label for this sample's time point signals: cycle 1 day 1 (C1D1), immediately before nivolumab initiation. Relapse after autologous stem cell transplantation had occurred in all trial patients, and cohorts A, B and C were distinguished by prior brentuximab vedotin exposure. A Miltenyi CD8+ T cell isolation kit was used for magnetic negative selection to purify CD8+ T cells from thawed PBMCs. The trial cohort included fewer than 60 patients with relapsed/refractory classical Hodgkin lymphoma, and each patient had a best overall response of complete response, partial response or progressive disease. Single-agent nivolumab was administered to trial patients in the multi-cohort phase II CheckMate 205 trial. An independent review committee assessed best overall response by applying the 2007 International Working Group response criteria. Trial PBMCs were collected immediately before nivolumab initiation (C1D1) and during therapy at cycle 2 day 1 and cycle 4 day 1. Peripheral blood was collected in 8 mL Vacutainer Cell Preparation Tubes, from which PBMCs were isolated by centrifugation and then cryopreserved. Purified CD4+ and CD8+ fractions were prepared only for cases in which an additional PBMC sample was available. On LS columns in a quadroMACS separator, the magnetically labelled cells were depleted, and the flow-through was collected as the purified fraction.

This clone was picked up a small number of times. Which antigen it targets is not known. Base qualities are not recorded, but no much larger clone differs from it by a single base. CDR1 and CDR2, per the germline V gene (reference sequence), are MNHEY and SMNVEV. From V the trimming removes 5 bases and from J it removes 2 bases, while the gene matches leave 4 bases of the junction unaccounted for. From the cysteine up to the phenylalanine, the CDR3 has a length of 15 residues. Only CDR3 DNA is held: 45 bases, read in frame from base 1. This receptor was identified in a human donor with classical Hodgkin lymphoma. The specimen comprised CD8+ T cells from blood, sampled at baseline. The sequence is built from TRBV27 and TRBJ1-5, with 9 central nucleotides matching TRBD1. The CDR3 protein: CASSPGQGGNQPQHF. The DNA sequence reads TGTGCCAGCAGTCCGGGACAGGGCGGCAATCAGCCCCAGCATTTT.